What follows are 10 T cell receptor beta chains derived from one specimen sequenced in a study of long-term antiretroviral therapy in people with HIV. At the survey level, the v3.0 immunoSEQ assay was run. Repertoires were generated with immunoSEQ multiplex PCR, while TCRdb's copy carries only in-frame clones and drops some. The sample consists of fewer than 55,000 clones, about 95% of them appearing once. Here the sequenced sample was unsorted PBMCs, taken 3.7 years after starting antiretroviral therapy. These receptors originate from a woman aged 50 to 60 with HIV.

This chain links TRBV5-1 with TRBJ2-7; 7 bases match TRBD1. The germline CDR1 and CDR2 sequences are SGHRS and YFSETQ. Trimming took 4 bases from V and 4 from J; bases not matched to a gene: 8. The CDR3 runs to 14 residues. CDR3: CASSPGGLAYEQYF. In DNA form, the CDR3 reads TGCGCCAGCAGCCCAGGGGGATTAGCGTACGAGCAGTACTTC. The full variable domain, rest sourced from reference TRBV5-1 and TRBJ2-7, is KAGVTQTPRYLIKTRGQQVTLSCSPISGHRSVSWYQQTPGQGLQFLFEYFSETQRNKGNFPGRFSGRQFSNSRSEMNVSTLELGDSALYLCASSPGGLAYEQYFGPGTRLTVT.

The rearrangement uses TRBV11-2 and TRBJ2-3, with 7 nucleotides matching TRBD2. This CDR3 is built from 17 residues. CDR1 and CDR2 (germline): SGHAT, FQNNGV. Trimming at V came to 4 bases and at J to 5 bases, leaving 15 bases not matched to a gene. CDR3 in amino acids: CASSSLLGEGNQDTQYF. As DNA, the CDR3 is TGTGCCAGCAGCTCCCTATTAGGGGAGGGGAATCAAGATACGCAGTATTTT.

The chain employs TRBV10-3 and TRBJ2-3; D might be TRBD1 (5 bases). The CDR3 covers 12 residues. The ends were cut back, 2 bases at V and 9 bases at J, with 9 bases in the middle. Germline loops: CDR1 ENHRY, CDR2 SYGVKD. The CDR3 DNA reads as TGTGCCATCAGTGAGGACAGCAGGACGCAGTATTTT. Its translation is CAISEDSRTQYF.

CDR3 in amino acids: CASGLAGGPNTGELFF. The CDR3 region has the DNA TGTGCTAGCGGGCTAGCGGGGGGGCCGAACACCGGGGAGCTGTTTTTT. V gene TRBV7-7 combines with J gene TRBJ2-2; 12 bases line up with TRBD2. From germline, CDR1 is SSHAT and CDR2 FNYEAQ (reference sequence). The CDR3 covers 16 residues. Looking up the rest from reference TRBV7-7 and TRBJ2-2 gives the full variable domain: GAGVSQSPRYKVTKRGQDVTLRCDPISSHATLYWYQQALGQGPEFLTYFNYEAQPDKSGLPSDRFSAERPEGSISTLTIQRTEQRDSAMYRCASGLAGGPNTGELFFGEGSRLTVL.

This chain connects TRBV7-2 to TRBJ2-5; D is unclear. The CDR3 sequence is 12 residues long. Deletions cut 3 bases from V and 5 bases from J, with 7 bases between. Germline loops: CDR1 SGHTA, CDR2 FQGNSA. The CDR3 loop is CASSFSRETQYF. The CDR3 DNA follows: TGTGCCAGCAGCTTTAGTCGGGAGACCCAGTACTTC.

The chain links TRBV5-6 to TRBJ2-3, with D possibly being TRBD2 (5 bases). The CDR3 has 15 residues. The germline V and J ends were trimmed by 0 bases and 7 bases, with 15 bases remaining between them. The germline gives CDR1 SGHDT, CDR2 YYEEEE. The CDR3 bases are TGTGCCAGCAGCTTGGCCGAGGGATGGACGCATACGCAGTATTTT. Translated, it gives CASSLAEGWTHTQYF.

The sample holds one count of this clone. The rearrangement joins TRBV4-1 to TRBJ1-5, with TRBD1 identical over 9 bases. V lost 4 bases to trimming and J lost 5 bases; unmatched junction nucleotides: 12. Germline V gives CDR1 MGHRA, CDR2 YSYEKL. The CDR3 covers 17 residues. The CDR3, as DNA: TGCGCCAGCAGCCTAGGACCCAGCGGGACAGGGCATCAGCCCCAGCATTTT. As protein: CASSLGPSGTGHQPQHF.

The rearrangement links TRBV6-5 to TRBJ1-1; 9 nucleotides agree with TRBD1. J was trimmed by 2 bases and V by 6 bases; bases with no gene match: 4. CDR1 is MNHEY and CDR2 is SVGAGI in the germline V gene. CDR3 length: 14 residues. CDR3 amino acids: CASRTGGRNTEAFF. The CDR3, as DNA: TGTGCCAGCAGAACAGGGGGCAGAAACACTGAAGCTTTCTTT.

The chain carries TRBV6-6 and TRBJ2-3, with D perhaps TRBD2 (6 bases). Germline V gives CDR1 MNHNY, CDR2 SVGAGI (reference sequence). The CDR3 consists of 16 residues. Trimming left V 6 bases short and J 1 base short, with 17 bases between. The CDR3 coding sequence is TGTGCCAGCAGGGACACTAGCCGGGGTGGCACAGATACGCAGTATTTT. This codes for CASRDTSRGGTDTQYF.

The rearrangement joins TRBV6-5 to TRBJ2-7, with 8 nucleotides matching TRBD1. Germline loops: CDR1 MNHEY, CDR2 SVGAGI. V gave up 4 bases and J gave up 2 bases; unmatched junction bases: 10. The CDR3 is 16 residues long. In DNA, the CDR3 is TGTGCCAGCAGTTGGATTAAGGGACAGGCTGCCTACGAGCAGTACTTC. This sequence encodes CASSWIKGQAAYEQYF.